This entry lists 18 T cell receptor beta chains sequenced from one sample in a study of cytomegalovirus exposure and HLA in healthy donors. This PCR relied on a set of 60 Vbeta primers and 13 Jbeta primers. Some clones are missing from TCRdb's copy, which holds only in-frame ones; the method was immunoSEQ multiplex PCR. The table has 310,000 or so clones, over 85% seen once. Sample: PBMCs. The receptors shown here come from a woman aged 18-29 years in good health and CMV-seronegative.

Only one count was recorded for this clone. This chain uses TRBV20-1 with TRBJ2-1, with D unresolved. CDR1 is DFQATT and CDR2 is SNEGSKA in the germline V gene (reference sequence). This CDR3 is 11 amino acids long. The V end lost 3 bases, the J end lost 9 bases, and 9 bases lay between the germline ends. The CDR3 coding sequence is TGCAGTGCTAGTTTCCCCAGTGAGCAGTTCTTC. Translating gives CSASFPSEQFF.

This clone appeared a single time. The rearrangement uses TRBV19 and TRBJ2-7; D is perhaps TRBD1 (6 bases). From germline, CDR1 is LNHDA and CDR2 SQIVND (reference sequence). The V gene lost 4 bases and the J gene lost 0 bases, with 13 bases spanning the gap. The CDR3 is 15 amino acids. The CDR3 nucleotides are TGTGCCAGTAGTAGGGGACATACTAGCTCCTACGAGCAGTACTTC. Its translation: CASSRGHTSSYEQYF.

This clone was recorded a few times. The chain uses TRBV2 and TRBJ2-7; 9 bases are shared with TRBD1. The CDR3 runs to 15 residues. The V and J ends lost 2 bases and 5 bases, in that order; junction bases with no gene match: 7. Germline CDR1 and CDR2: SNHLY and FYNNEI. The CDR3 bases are TGTGCCAGCAGTGAAAGCGGGACAGGGCCCCACGAGCAGTACTTC. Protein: CASSESGTGPHEQYF.

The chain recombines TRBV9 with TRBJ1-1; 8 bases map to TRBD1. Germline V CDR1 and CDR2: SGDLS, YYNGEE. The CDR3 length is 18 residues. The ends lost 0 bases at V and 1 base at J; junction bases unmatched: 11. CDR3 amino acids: CASSVGAFVGQENTEAFF. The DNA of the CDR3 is TGTGCCAGCAGCGTAGGTGCCTTCGTGGGACAGGAGAACACTGAAGCTTTCTTT.

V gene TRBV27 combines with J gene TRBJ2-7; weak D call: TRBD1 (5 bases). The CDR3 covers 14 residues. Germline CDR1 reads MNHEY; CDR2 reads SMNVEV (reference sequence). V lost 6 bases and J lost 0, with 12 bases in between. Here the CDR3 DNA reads TGTGCCAGCAGCCGCAGGGTGAGCTCCTACGAGCAGTACTTC. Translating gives CASSRRVSSYEQYF.

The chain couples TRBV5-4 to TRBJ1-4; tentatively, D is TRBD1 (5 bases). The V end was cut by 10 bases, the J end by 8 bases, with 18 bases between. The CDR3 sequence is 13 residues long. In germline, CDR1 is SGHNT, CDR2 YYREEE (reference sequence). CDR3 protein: CAGSLGLKEKLFF. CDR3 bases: TGTGCCGGTAGTCTGGGGCTTAAAGAAAAACTGTTTTTT.

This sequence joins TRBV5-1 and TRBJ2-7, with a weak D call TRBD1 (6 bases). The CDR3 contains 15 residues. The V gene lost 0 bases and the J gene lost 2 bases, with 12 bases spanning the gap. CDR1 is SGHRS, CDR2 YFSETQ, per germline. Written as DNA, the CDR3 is TGCGCCAGCAGCTTGGAGGGACAAGAGACCTACGAGCAGTACTTC. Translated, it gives CASSLEGQETYEQYF. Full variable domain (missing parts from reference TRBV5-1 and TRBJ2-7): KAGVTQTPRYLIKTRGQQVTLSCSPISGHRSVSWYQQTPGQGLQFLFEYFSETQRNKGNFPGRFSGRQFSNSRSEMNVSTLELGDSALYLCASSLEGQETYEQYFGPGTRLTVT.

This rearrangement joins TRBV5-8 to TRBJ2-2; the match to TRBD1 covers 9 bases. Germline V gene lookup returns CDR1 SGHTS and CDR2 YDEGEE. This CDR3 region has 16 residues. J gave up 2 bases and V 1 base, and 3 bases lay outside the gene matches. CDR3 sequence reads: CASSLWGQGNTGELFF. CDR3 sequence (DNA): TGTGCCAGCAGCTTGTGGGGACAGGGTAACACCGGGGAGCTGTTTTTT.

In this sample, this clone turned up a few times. CDR3 sequence (DNA): TGTGCCAGCAGTTTGCTGGCCGTCCGGGCAGATACGCAGTATTTT. Encoded protein: CASSLLAVRADTQYF. The chain uses TRBV28 and TRBJ2-3; D is unclear. Between the trimmed V and J ends, which lost 3 bases and 4 bases, there was a span of 14 bases. The germline V gene has CDR1 MDHEN and CDR2 SYDVKM. This CDR3 comprises 15 residues.

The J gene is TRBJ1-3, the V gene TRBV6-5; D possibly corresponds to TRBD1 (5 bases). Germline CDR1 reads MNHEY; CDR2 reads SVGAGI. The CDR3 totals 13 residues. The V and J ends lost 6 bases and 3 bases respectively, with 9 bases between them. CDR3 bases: TGTGCCAGCAGGGGAGGGGTTGGAAACACCATATATTTT. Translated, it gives CASRGGVGNTIYF.

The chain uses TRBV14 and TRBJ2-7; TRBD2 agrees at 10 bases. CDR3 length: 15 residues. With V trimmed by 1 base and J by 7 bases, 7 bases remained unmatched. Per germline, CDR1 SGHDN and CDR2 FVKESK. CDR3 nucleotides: TGTGCCAGCAGCCAAGTAGCGGGGGGCCCCTGGGAGCAGTACTTC. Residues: CASSQVAGGPWEQYF. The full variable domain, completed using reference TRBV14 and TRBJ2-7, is EAGVTQFPSHSVIEKGQTVTLRCDPISGHDNLYWYRRVMGKEIKFLLHFVKESKQDESGMPNNRFLAERTGGTYSTLKVQPAELEDSGVYFCASSQVAGGPWEQYFGPGTRLTVT.

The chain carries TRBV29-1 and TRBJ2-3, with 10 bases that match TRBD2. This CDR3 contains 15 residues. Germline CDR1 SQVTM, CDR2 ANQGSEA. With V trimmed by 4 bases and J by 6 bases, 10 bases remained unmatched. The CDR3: CSVGVAGGREDTQYF. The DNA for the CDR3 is TGCAGCGTTGGGGTAGCGGGGGGTCGGGAGGATACGCAGTATTTT.

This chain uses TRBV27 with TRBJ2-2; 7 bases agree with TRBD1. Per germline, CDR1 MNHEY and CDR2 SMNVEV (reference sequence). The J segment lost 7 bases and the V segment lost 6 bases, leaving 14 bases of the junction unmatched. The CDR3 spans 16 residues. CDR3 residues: CASRPFPGTVGGELFF. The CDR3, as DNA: TGTGCCAGCAGACCCTTCCCCGGGACAGTAGGCGGGGAGCTGTTTTTT.

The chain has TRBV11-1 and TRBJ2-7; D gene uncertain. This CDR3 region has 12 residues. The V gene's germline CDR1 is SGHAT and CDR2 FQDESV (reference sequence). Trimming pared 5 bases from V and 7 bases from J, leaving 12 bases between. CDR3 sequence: CASSRSRVEQYF. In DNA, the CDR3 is TGTGCCAGCAGCCGAAGTCGGGTTGAGCAGTACTTC.

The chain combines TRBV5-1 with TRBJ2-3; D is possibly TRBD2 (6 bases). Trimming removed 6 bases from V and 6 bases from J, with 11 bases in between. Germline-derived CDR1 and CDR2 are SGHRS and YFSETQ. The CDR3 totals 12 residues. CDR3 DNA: TGCGCCAGCACCTATCGGGGGGATACGCAGTATTTT. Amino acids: CASTYRGDTQYF.

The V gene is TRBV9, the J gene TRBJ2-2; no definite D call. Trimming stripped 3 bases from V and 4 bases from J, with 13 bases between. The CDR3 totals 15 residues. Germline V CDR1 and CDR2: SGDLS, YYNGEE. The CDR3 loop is CASSASMRGTGELFF. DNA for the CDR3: TGTGCCAGCAGCGCCTCAATGAGAGGCACCGGGGAGCTGTTTTTT.

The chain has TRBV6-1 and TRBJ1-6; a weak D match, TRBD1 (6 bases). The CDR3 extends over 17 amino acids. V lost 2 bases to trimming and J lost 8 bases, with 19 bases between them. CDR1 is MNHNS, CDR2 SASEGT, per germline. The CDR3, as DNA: TGTGCCAGCAGTGAACCTATATTTACAGGGTCGGATTCACCCCTCCACTTT. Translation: CASSEPIFTGSDSPLHF.

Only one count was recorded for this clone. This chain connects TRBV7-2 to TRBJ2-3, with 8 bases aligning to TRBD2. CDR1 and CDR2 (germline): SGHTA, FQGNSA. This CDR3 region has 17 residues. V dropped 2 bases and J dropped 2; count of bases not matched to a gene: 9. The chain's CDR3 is CASSLILLAGFTDTQYF. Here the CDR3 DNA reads TGTGCCAGCAGCTTAATATTGTTAGCGGGGTTCACAGATACGCAGTATTTT.